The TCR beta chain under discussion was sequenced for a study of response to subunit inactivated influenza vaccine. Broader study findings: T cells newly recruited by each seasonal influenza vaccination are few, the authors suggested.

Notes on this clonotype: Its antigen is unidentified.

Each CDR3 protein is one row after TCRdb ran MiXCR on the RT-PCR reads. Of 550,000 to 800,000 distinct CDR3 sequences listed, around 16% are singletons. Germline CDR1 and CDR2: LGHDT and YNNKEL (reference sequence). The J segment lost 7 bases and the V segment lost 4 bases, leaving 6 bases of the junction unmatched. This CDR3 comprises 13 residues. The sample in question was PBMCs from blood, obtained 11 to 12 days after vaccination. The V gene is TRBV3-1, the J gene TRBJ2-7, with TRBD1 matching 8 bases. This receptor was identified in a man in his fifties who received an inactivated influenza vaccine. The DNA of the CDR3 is TGTGCCAGCAGCCCCGACAGGGGTGGTGAGCAGTACTTC. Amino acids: CASSPDRGGEQYF.